The 20 T cell receptor beta chains below were found in one sample sequenced in a study of T cell repertoires and leukemia-associated antigens. TCRdb recomputed calls from the 5' RACE reads with MiXCR, one row per CDR3 protein. Of roughly 13,000 distinct CDR3 sequences listed, less than 40% are singletons. Their specific antigens are unknown. The material sequenced was CD3+ T cells sorted from blood and cultured. Receptors were obtained from a female donor in good health.

This chain uses TRBV6-6 with TRBJ1-1; 11 nucleotides match TRBD1. This CDR3 is built from 14 residues. Germline V gives CDR1 MNHNY, CDR2 SVGAGI (reference sequence). V lost 0 bases, J lost 10 bases, and 4 bases stayed unmatched. Written as DNA, the CDR3 is TGTGCCAGCAGTTACTCGGACAGGGGGCGGGGAGCTTTCTTT. This translates into CASSYSDRGRGAFF.

About this clonotype itself: A much larger clone differs by one base, so this may be a read error. Given the absence of the conserved phenylalanine or tryptophan at the CDR3 end, a read error is likely. This sequence joins TRBV5-1 and TRBJ1-1; a possible D gene is TRBD1 (5 bases). Per the germline V gene, CDR1 is SGHRS and CDR2 is YFSETQ. V was pared by 6 bases and J by 3 bases, with 15 bases between. The length of the CDR3 is 14 residues. In DNA, the CDR3 is TGCGCCAGCACCGTTTGGGGCGGGGACACTGAAGCTTTCTCT. It yields the protein CASTVWGGDTEAFS.

This clonotype is labeled medium-sized. This rearrangement joins TRBV27 to TRBJ1-1; D possibly corresponds to TRBD1 (5 bases). Trimming cost V 5 bases and J 5 bases, with 12 bases left between them. The CDR3 is 13 residues long. Germline loops: CDR1 MNHEY, CDR2 SMNVEV (reference sequence). The chain's CDR3 is CASSDPGTTEAFF. CDR3 sequence (DNA): TGTGCCAGCAGTGACCCGGGGACGACTGAAGCTTTCTTT.

By share, this clonotype counts as medium-sized (0.01 to 0.1%). The rearrangement uses TRBV7-2 and TRBJ2-1; tentative D call: TRBD2 (6 bases). The V gene's germline CDR1 is SGHTA and CDR2 FQGNSA. The V gene lost 4 bases and the J gene lost 4 bases, with 14 bases spanning the gap. CDR3 length equals 15 residues. Here the CDR3 reads CASSSDSGRYNEQFF. The CDR3 DNA follows: TGTGCCAGCAGCTCCGATTCCGGGAGATACAATGAGCAGTTCTTC.

V usage is TRBV20-1 and J usage is TRBJ1-6; D is possibly TRBD1 (6 bases). Trimming removed 3 bases from V and 5 bases from J, with 14 bases in between. Germline assignment: CDR1 DFQATT and CDR2 SNEGSKA (reference sequence). The CDR3 has 15 amino acids. The CDR3 DNA is TGCAGTGCTAGTCGCCAGGGGATTAATAATTCACCCCTCCACTTT. It is translated as CSASRQGINNSPLHF.

This sequence joins TRBV20-1 and TRBJ1-6, with D possibly being TRBD1 (5 bases). Germline values: CDR1 DFQATT, CDR2 SNEGSKA (reference sequence). The CDR3 spans 15 residues. Deletions cut 6 bases from V and 6 bases from J, with 18 bases between. The CDR3 protein is CSAMGTSGANSPLHF. The CDR3 coding sequence is TGCAGTGCCATGGGGACTAGCGGGGCTAATTCACCCCTCCACTTT.

This clonotype was observed once. One junction end disagrees with the germline gene, perhaps due to a read error. V and J are TRBV20-1 and TRBJ2-3; 7 positions agree with TRBD2. The CDR3 is 14 amino acids. From germline, CDR1 is DFQATT and CDR2 SNEGSKA (reference sequence). The CDR3 here is CSDYTSASTDAQYF. The DNA of the CDR3 is TGCAGTGACTACACTAGCGCTAGCACAGATGCGCAGTATTTT.

This clonotype is categorized as medium-sized. V is TRBV7-8 and J is TRBJ2-5, with 15 bases fitting TRBD2. From germline, CDR1 is SGHVS and CDR2 FQNEAQ. This CDR3 is 16 amino acids long. Trimming cost V 5 bases and J 4 bases; bases outside gene matches: 5. The CDR3 coding sequence is TGTGCCAGCAGCCTGGGACTAGCGGGAGGATCAGAGACCCAGTACTTC. Protein: CASSLGLAGGSETQYF. The complete variable domain, with remaining parts taken from reference TRBV7-8 and TRBJ2-5, reads GAGVSQSPRYKVAKRGQDVALRCDPISGHVSLFWYQQALGQGPEFLTYFQNEAQLDKSGLPSDRFFAERPEGSVSTLKIQRTQQEDSAVYLCASSLGLAGGSETQYFGPGTRLLVL.

This clonotype was seen repeatedly, ten times or more. CDR3 nucleotide sequence: TGTGCCAGCAGCCAAGATCCTTGGCAGACTGAGCAGTTCTTC. The encoded protein is CASSQDPWQTEQFF. The gene calls are TRBV3-1 and TRBJ2-1; D ambiguous. CDR1 is LGHDT and CDR2 is YNNKEL in the germline V gene (reference sequence). The CDR3 consists of 14 residues. Trimming left V 0 bases short and J 9 bases short, with 12 bases between.

This clonotype was detected many times. It may be a read error: a sequence one base away is much more abundant. The genes are TRBV5-1 and TRBJ2-4; D may be TRBD2 (6 bases). Germline CDR1 reads SGHRS; CDR2 reads YFSETQ. The CDR3 runs to 13 residues. The V end lost 10 bases, the J end lost 9 bases, and 20 bases lay between the germline ends. Here the CDR3 DNA reads TGCGCCCATTACGTCGGGGGAGCAAGCATTCAGTACTTC. This translates into CAHYVGGASIQYF.

This clonotype occurred once. The CDR3 does not end in the conserved phenylalanine or tryptophan, so this is likely a read error. J is TRBJ1-2 and V is TRBV7-2; D is uncertain. Germline V gene data show CDR1 as SGHTA and CDR2 as FQGNSA. The CDR3 contains 13 residues. The chain's CDR3 is CASSKGPNYGYTL. The CDR3 nucleotides are TGTGCCAGCAGCAAAGGACCGAACTACGGCTACACCCTC.

The chain recombines TRBV7-2 with TRBJ2-7; TRBD2 agrees at 13 bases. V lost 7 bases to trimming and J lost 6 bases; unmatched junction nucleotides: 6. The CDR3 sequence is 14 residues long. CDR1 and CDR2 (germline): SGHTA, FQGNSA. As DNA, the CDR3 is TGTGCCAGCAAACGGACTAGCGGGAGTGTCGAGCAGTACTTC. Translation: CASKRTSGSVEQYF. The variable domain in full, with the rest retrieved from reference TRBV7-2 and TRBJ2-7, is GAGVSQSPSNKVTEKGKDVELRCDPISGHTALYWYRQSLGQGLEFLIYFQGNSAPDKSGLPSDRFSAERTGGSVSTLTIQRTQQEDSAVYLCASKRTSGSVEQYFGPGTRLTVT.

By share, this clonotype ranks as medium-sized. CDR3 amino acids: CASRLNEGYTEAFF. The CDR3 DNA sequence: TGTGCCAGCAGACTGAACGAGGGGTACACTGAAGCTTTCTTT. The chain couples TRBV5-8 to TRBJ1-1; perhaps TRBD1 as D (5 bases). The CDR3 consists of 14 residues. Germline lookup yields CDR1 SGHTS and CDR2 YDEGEE. The V end lost 5 bases, the J end lost 3 bases, and 14 bases lay between the germline ends.

This clonotype appeared many times. The V gene is TRBV18, the J gene TRBJ2-4; unclear D gene. Per the germline V gene, CDR1 is KGHSH and CDR2 is LQKENI. The CDR3 extends over 14 amino acids. V was clipped by 3 bases and J by 0 bases, with 6 bases between them. CDR3 amino acids: CASSPLAAKNIQYF. In DNA form, the CDR3 reads TGTGCCAGCTCACCCCTCGCAGCCAAAAACATTCAGTACTTC.

This sequence joins TRBV7-9 and TRBJ1-2, with unresolved D. Germline V lookup: CDR1 SEHNR, CDR2 FQNEAQ (reference sequence). Trimming removed 1 base from V and 4 bases from J, with 10 bases in between. The CDR3 is 14 residues long. CDR3 sequence reads: CASSLGQRSYGYTF. Here the CDR3 DNA reads TGTGCCAGCAGCTTAGGGCAGCGAAGCTATGGCTACACCTTC.

Judged by abundance, this clonotype is medium-sized (0.01 to 0.1%). The chain joins TRBV29-1 to TRBJ1-1, with 7 bases identical to TRBD1. Losses at the gene ends were 7 bases for V and 3 bases for J; bases not matched to a gene: 8. Germline V lookup: CDR1 SQVTM, CDR2 ANQGSEA. CDR3 length: 13 residues. This CDR3 is CSARGDRYTEAFF. CDR3 nucleotide sequence: TGCAGCGCCAGGGGGGACCGGTACACTGAAGCTTTCTTT. The full variable domain, its missing parts supplied by reference TRBV29-1 and TRBJ1-1, is SAVISQKPSRDICQRGTSLTIQCQVDSQVTMMFWYRQQPGQSLTLIATANQGSEATYESGFVIDKFPISRPNLTFSTLTVSNMSPEDSSIYLCSARGDRYTEAFFGQGTRLTVV.

A note on this clonotype: This is likely a read error, given that the CDR3 carries no conserved phenylalanine or tryptophan at its end. The V call is TRBV2, the J call TRBJ1-1; D is possibly TRBD1 (6 bases). The V end lost 6 bases, the J end lost 4 bases, and 15 bases lay between the germline ends. The germline V gene encodes CDR1 SNHLY and CDR2 FYNNEI. This CDR3 is 14 amino acids long. For the CDR3, the DNA is TGTGCCAGCAGCTCCGGTGGAGGGGGCACTGAAGCTTTCTCT. This sequence encodes CASSSGGGGTEAFS.

Worth noting for this clonotype: The junction and the germline gene differ at one end; a read error may be behind it. V usage is TRBV20-1 and J usage is TRBJ2-1; TRBD1 might be the D (6 bases). The better agreement between TRBJ2-7 and the DNA end casts doubt on the J call. Per germline, CDR1 DFQATT and CDR2 SNEGSKA (reference sequence). This CDR3 comprises 12 residues. As DNA, the CDR3 is TGCAGTACTAGTTTGGGGACACTTCAGCAGTACTTC. Translated, it gives CSTSLGTLQQYF.

With respect to this clonotype: Since no conserved phenylalanine or tryptophan closes the CDR3, a read error is the likely cause. V and J are TRBV30 and TRBJ2-7; D is unresolved. Looked up from germline, CDR1 is GTSNPN and CDR2 is SVGIG (reference sequence). This CDR3 comprises 14 residues. CDR3 nucleotides: TGTGCCCGGAGTCGCGAGGTTCGAAGCTACGAGCAGTACCTC. This encodes CARSREVRSYEQYL.

There are a few counts of this clonotype. This CDR3 fails to terminate in the conserved phenylalanine or tryptophan, so it likely reflects a read error. CDR3 loop: CATSRRRELNEQYL. The CDR3 DNA sequence: TGTGCCACCAGCAGAAGGAGGGAACTCAACGAGCAGTACCTC. This chain joins TRBV15 and TRBJ2-7, with D maybe TRBD2 (6 bases). This CDR3 has 14 residues. Germline V gene sequence: CDR1 LNHNV, CDR2 YYDKDF (reference sequence). V lost 2 bases, J lost 5 bases, and 13 bases lay in between.